This T cell receptor beta chain is from a study of blood T cells in healthy people across ages. A note on this clonotype: What it binds is unknown.

Points from the study as a whole: Investigators viewed diversity estimates from one million T cells as underestimates, the study reported.

A second PCR, run for about 7 to 11 cycles, used a sample-barcoded 5' primer plus a J-beta primer mix. TCRdb analysed the 5' RACE reads with MiXCR anew, one entry per CDR3 protein. The sample has about 760,000 distinct CDR3 sequences, approximately 25% seen once. Trimming removed 6 bases from V and 2 bases from J, with 16 bases in between. Germline V CDR1 and CDR2: DFQATT, SNEGSKA (reference sequence). The CDR3 sequence is 14 residues long. Peripheral blood, approximately 10 milliliters per donor, was collected. Extractions gave at least 5 micrograms of total RNA per sample. These data were also reused for a study on T cells of mothers and their children.

The TCR originated in a boy aged 5 to 17 in good health. Sequenced input: blood. This chain connects TRBV20-1 to TRBJ1-1; D is ambiguous. The CDR3 sequence: CSALKGSVNTEAFF. The CDR3 region has the DNA TGCAGTGCCCTAAAGGGTTCAGTCAACACTGAAGCTTTCTTT.